Below, 24 T cell receptor beta chains from the same sample are listed, as sequenced in a study of regulatory T cells in long-lasting Graves disease. Relying on iRepertoire HTBI primers and Arm-PCR of CDR3 regions, the team built TCR beta libraries. Each CDR3 protein gets one entry after TCRdb re-called the multiplex PCR reads with MiXCR. The sample gives 300,000 to 400,000 distinct CDR3 sequences, 16% of which show up once; about 27% is in the top ten. This sample's time point: newly diagnosed GD, antithyroid drugs for less than 3 months. From PBMCs, RNA was extracted and then used to make the TCR library. The same data also went into a second study, on T cells in Graves' hyperthyroidism and ophthalmopathy.

Sequencing used peripheral blood mononuclear cells (PBMCs), obtained at new diagnosis, from a patient treated with antithyroid drugs. Receptors originate from a man in his forties or fifties with Graves disease.

This clonotype was seen only a few times. The chain recombines TRBV24-1 with TRBJ2-1; 8 nucleotides line up with TRBD2. CDR1 and CDR2 from the germline V gene are KGHDR and SFDVKD. The CDR3 runs to 15 residues. The ends lost 5 bases at V and 6 bases at J; junction bases unmatched: 8. The DNA of the CDR3 is TGTGCCACCAGTGGATTCCGGGGGGGTCTCAATGAGCAGTTCTTC. It is translated as CATSGFRGGLNEQFF.

This clonotype appeared many times. The chain recombines TRBV27 with TRBJ2-1; 11 nucleotides match TRBD2. Germline V lookup: CDR1 MNHEY, CDR2 SMNVEV (reference sequence). V was pared by 5 bases and J by 3 bases, with 12 bases of the junction left unmatched. The CDR3 is 18 residues long. The CDR3 region is CASSQGPGLAEYYNEQFF. The CDR3 coding sequence is TGTGCCAGCAGTCAGGGCCCGGGACTAGCGGAATACTACAATGAGCAGTTCTTC.

This clonotype was seen ten or more times. The chain couples TRBV4-1 to TRBJ2-3, with 10 bases aligning to TRBD2. Per germline, CDR1 MGHRA and CDR2 YSYEKL. Trimming removed 1 base from V and 4 bases from J; junction bases left unmatched: 8. The CDR3 contains 17 residues. The CDR3 loop reads CASSQGESGGAADTQYF. CDR3 nucleotide sequence: TGCGCCAGCAGCCAAGGAGAGAGCGGGGGGGCGGCAGATACGCAGTATTTT.

This clonotype was detected ten times or more. V is TRBV11-2 and J is TRBJ2-1, with 7 bases identical to TRBD1. Trimming at V came to 5 bases and at J to 6 bases, leaving 7 bases not matched to a gene. CDR1 is SGHAT, CDR2 FQNNGV, per germline. This CDR3 is built from 14 residues. The CDR3 here is CASSRSGTVNEQFF. The CDR3, as DNA: TGTGCCAGCAGCCGATCCGGGACAGTCAATGAGCAGTTCTTC.

The chain is built from TRBV29-1 and TRBJ2-1; 11 nucleotides agree with TRBD2. Germline V gene lookup returns CDR1 SQVTM and CDR2 ANQGSEA. The CDR3 runs 12 residues. The V segment lost 5 bases and the J segment 7 bases; nucleotides outside the gene matches: 1. CDR3 loop: CSVLAGGNEQFF. The CDR3 coding sequence is TGCAGCGTTCTAGCGGGGGGTAATGAGCAGTTCTTC.

The chain links TRBV5-4 to TRBJ2-7; D gene ambiguous. Per germline, CDR1 SGHNT and CDR2 YYREEE (reference sequence). V was shortened by 0 bases and J by 3 bases, with 7 bases between the two germline ends. The CDR3 loop spans 13 amino acids. This CDR3 reads CASSLVGVYEQYF. The DNA for the CDR3 is TGTGCCAGCAGCTTGGTTGGCGTCTACGAGCAGTACTTC.

The rearrangement joins TRBV20-1 to TRBJ2-3, with 8 positions matching TRBD2. CDR1 is DFQATT and CDR2 is SNEGSKA in the germline V gene (reference sequence). There are 13 residues in the CDR3. This CDR3 reads CIFSGGATDTQYF. The CDR3 DNA sequence: TGCATTTTCAGCGGGGGAGCCACAGATACGCAGTATTTT.

The chain couples TRBV7-9 to TRBJ2-3, with D perhaps given as TRBD1 or TRBD2 (5 bases each). Germline lookup yields CDR1 SEHNR and CDR2 FQNEAQ (reference sequence). V was trimmed by 6 bases and J by 6 bases, leaving 16 bases between them. The CDR3 spans 14 residues. CDR3 region: CASRPSRGGDTQYF. The CDR3 DNA reads TGTGCCAGCAGGCCATCCCGGGGCGGCGATACGCAGTATTTT.

This clonotype showed up many times. The chain has TRBV18 and TRBJ2-5, with 7 positions matching TRBD2. CDR1 and CDR2 from the germline V gene are KGHSH and LQKENI. V lost 2 bases, J lost 1 base, and 1 base stayed unmatched. The CDR3 is 14 amino acids. This CDR3 reads CASSPGRGQETQYF. Written as DNA, the CDR3 is TGTGCCAGCTCACCAGGGAGGGGCCAAGAGACCCAGTACTTC.

This clonotype was observed a few times. The chain is built from TRBV5-1 and TRBJ2-5; 14 nucleotides align to TRBD2. This CDR3 has 16 amino acids. Trimming removed 2 bases from V and 3 bases from J; junction bases left unmatched: 3. In germline, CDR1 is SGHRS, CDR2 YFSETQ. The CDR3 here is CASSFGTSGGEETQYF. The CDR3 DNA sequence: TGCGCCAGCAGCTTCGGGACTAGCGGGGGCGAAGAGACCCAGTACTTC.

This clonotype has ten or more counts. CDR3 sequence reads: CASSLMENTEAFF. The CDR3, as DNA: TGTGCCAGCAGTTTAATGGAGAACACTGAAGCTTTCTTT. This sequence joins TRBV12-3 or TRBV12-4 and TRBJ1-1; D not certain. V lost 2 bases and J 1 base, leaving 5 bases between the germline ends. The CDR3 is 13 amino acids.

This clonotype was found many times. The rearrangement links TRBV2 to TRBJ1-2, with 7 bases lining up with TRBD1. CDR3 size: 15 residues. V lost 5 bases, J lost 0 bases, and 6 bases stayed unmatched. Germline CDR1 and CDR2: SNHLY and FYNNEI. CDR3 in DNA: TGTGCCAGCAGTCACACCGGGACAGCTAACTATGGCTACACCTTC. It is translated as CASSHTGTANYGYTF.

The chain uses TRBV4-1 and TRBJ2-5; 8 nucleotides line up with TRBD2. Trimming took 0 bases from V and 5 from J; bases not matched to a gene: 8. The CDR3 totals 16 residues. Germline CDR1 and CDR2: MGHRA and YSYEKL. CDR3 in amino acids: CASSQEFRGGSETQYF. In DNA, the CDR3 is TGCGCCAGCAGCCAAGAATTCCGGGGGGGCAGCGAGACCCAGTACTTC.

J is TRBJ2-7 and V is TRBV24-1; no clear D gene. The V and J ends lost 12 bases and 3 bases respectively, with 5 bases between them. CDR3 length: 9 amino acids. Germline V CDR1 and CDR2: KGHDR, SFDVKD. The DNA for the CDR3 is TGTGCCGGCTACTACGAGCAGTACTTC. Residues: CAGYYEQYF.

This clonotype was seen repeatedly, ten times or more. The V call is TRBV7-2, the J call TRBJ2-7; 7 bases map to TRBD1. Germline V gene data show CDR1 as SGHTA and CDR2 as FQGNSA. This CDR3 contains 16 residues. Trimming removed 1 base from V and 6 bases from J; junction bases left unmatched: 12. The CDR3 DNA follows: TGTGCCAGCAGCTTAGAAGGGGGCTGGAACCGGCGCGAGCAGTACTTC. Translating gives CASSLEGGWNRREQYF.

Ten or more counts support this clonotype. V gene TRBV20-1 combines with J gene TRBJ2-3, with 10 bases aligning to TRBD2. The germline V gene encodes CDR1 DFQATT and CDR2 SNEGSKA (reference sequence). V lost 6 bases, J lost 2 bases, and 5 bases stayed unmatched. This CDR3 is built from 14 residues. CDR3 DNA: TGCAGTGCACCGCTAGCGGGGGTCACAGATACGCAGTATTTT. Protein product: CSAPLAGVTDTQYF.

The CDR3 DNA follows: TGCAGTGCTAGAGGTAGAGCCGGGACTGAAGAGACCCAGTACTTC. It is translated as CSARGRAGTEETQYF. The chain has TRBV20-1 and TRBJ2-5; a possible D gene is TRBD2 (6 bases). The CDR3 runs 15 residues. With 1 base removed from V and 3 bases from J, the gap between germline ends came to 15 bases. Germline loops: CDR1 DFQATT, CDR2 SNEGSKA (reference sequence).

This clonotype showed up just a few times. CDR3 coding DNA: TGTGCCAGCTCCGAAACACGGGCCCAAGAGACCCAGTACTTC. Amino acid sequence: CASSETRAQETQYF. The chain employs TRBV18 and TRBJ2-5; no definite D call. The length of the CDR3 is 14 residues. CDR1 and CDR2 from the germline V gene are KGHSH and LQKENI. The germline V and J ends were trimmed by 6 bases and 1 base, with 12 bases remaining between them.

The chain employs TRBV6-1 and TRBJ1-2; a weak D match, TRBD1 (6 bases). Germline V CDR1 and CDR2: MNHNS, SASEGT. V shed 4 bases and J shed 3 bases, with 18 bases lying between them. The CDR3 is made up of 16 amino acids. The CDR3 region has the DNA TGTGCCAGCAGTGTCTCTATGAACAGGGCTTACTATGGCTACACCTTC. Its protein is CASSVSMNRAYYGYTF.

This clonotype was seen ten or more times. The genes are TRBV5-1 and TRBJ1-1, with D possibly being TRBD1 (5 bases). Trimming stripped 0 bases from V and 0 bases from J, with 12 bases between. Germline CDR1 SGHRS, CDR2 YFSETQ. This CDR3 has 16 residues. CDR3 bases: TGCGCCAGCAGCTTGGACCCAGGGACCATGAACACTGAAGCTTTCTTT. Translation gives CASSLDPGTMNTEAFF.

This clonotype was seen a few times. The J gene is TRBJ2-2, the V gene TRBV6-5; TRBD1 agrees at 7 bases. Germline V CDR1 and CDR2: MNHEY, SVGAGI. Unmatched junction bases numbered 11, after V lost 0 bases and J lost 7 bases. The CDR3 covers 17 residues. CDR3 nucleotide sequence: TGTGCCAGCAGTTACTCGGGCAGGGGGTTCCGCCACGGGGAGCTGTTTTTT. Its translation: CASSYSGRGFRHGELFF.

In this sample, this clonotype turned up many times. This rearrangement joins TRBV12-3 or TRBV12-4 to TRBJ1-1; D unclear. Between the trimmed V and J ends, which lost 3 bases and 0 bases, there was a span of 5 bases. CDR3 size: 13 residues. The chain's CDR3 is CASSFSLNTEAFF. The CDR3 DNA reads as TGTGCCAGCAGTTTCAGTCTGAACACTGAAGCTTTCTTT.

In its sample, this clonotype was seen many times. The chain is built from TRBV10-3 and TRBJ2-7; D is undetermined. Trimming removed 4 bases at V and 3 bases at J, with 4 bases between. Germline V gene data show CDR1 as ENHRY and CDR2 as SYGVKD. The CDR3 loop spans 11 amino acids. The CDR3 is CAISVGYEQYF. The CDR3 nucleotides are TGTGCCATCAGTGTGGGCTACGAGCAGTACTTC.

This clonotype has at least ten counts. At one boundary the junction diverges from the germline segment, which might be a read error. The chain employs TRBV7-2 and TRBJ2-7; 8 bases map to TRBD1. CDR1 and CDR2 (germline): SGHTA, FQGNSA. The CDR3 has 16 residues. The CDR3 spells CASSLVGTGSSFEQYF. Here the CDR3 DNA reads TGTGCCAGCAGCTTAGTGGGGACAGGATCCTCCTTCGAGCAGTACTTC.